The rows below give T cell receptor beta chains drawn from one sample of a study of human T cells and chemical hapten exposure. TCRdb redid the calling of the RACE reads with MiXCR, one entry per CDR3 protein. The data contain roughly 84,000 distinct CDR3 sequences, 10% to 13% of them singletons. Specimen: whole blood, collected in connection with sensitization to the hapten diphenylcyclopropenone (DPC). Every receptor here comes from a woman between 45 and 60 years old with alopecia areata. Some clones in this sample may be carry-over from other donors' samples. Both conserved end residues are part of each CDR3. Each record gives: J gene, V gene, D gene, clone size, CDR3 DNA, CDR3 protein. A D gene is named only where the DNA matches it firmly. Only some rows state a clone size, as once, few, many or a class for expanded clones.

J gene: TRBJ1-4; V gene: TRBV28; D gene: -; clone size: few; CDR3 DNA: TGTGCCAGCTCCCCAGGCAGATTAAATGAAAAACTGTTTTTT; CDR3 protein: CASSPGRLNEKLFF
J gene: TRBJ2-7; V gene: TRBV10-3; D gene: -; clone size: -; CDR3 DNA: TGTGCCATCAGTGAGTCGGCCTACGAGCAGTACTTC; CDR3 protein: CAISESAYEQYF
J gene: TRBJ2-1; V gene: TRBV29-1; D gene: -; clone size: -; CDR3 DNA: TGCAGCGCTAGAGGACTGAGCTCCTACAATGAGCAGTTCTTC; CDR3 protein: CSARGLSSYNEQFF
J gene: TRBJ2-7; V gene: TRBV19; D gene: TRBD2; clone size: many; CDR3 DNA: TGTGCCAGTAGTCGCGGGAGTAGGTACGAGCAGTACTTC; CDR3 protein: CASSRGSRYEQYF
J gene: TRBJ2-1; V gene: TRBV12-3/TRBV12-4; D gene: TRBD2; clone size: few; CDR3 DNA: TGTGCCAGCACACCGACTTGGGCTAGCGGCTACAATGAGCAGTTCTTC; CDR3 protein: CASTPTWASGYNEQFF
J gene: TRBJ2-3; V gene: TRBV29-1; D gene: TRBD1; clone size: many; CDR3 DNA: TGCAGCGTTGATACAGGGGGCAAGAGAACGGTAGATACGCAGTATTTT; CDR3 protein: CSVDTGGKRTVDTQYF
J gene: TRBJ2-2; V gene: TRBV24-1; D gene: TRBD2; clone size: few; CDR3 DNA: TGTGCCACCAGTGATTTAACTAGCGGGAGCGTCGGGGAGCTGTTTTTT; CDR3 protein: CATSDLTSGSVGELFF
J gene: TRBJ1-6; V gene: TRBV3-1; D gene: -; clone size: -; CDR3 DNA: TGTGCCAGCAGCTTTGGACAGCGGGGGTATAATTCACCCCTCCACTTT; CDR3 protein: CASSFGQRGYNSPLHF
J gene: TRBJ2-5; V gene: TRBV11-2; D gene: TRBD2; clone size: -; CDR3 DNA: TGTGCCAGCAGCACCCCGCTAGCGGTGGAGCAAGAGACCCAGTACTTC; CDR3 protein: CASSTPLAVEQETQYF
J gene: TRBJ2-7; V gene: TRBV6-5; D gene: TRBD2; clone size: many; CDR3 DNA: TGTGCCAGCAGCCCCGGGACTAGCGAGCAGTACTTC; CDR3 protein: CASSPGTSEQYF
J gene: TRBJ2-7; V gene: TRBV24-1; D gene: TRBD2; clone size: few; CDR3 DNA: TGTGCCACCAGTGATTTTAGTCAGCGGGAGGGGACCTACGAGCAGTACTTC; CDR3 protein: CATSDFSQREGTYEQYF
J gene: TRBJ2-5; V gene: TRBV20-1; D gene: TRBD2; clone size: many; CDR3 DNA: TGCAGTGCTAGAGACGGACTAGCGTCGGAGACCCAGTACTTC; CDR3 protein: CSARDGLASETQYF
J gene: TRBJ2-5; V gene: TRBV19; D gene: TRBD1; clone size: many; CDR3 DNA: TGTGCCAGTAGTATAGGAGCAGGGGGCACGGAGACCCAGTACTTC; CDR3 protein: CASSIGAGGTETQYF
J gene: TRBJ2-6; V gene: TRBV6-1; D gene: -; clone size: many; CDR3 DNA: TGTGCCAGCACCCGTAGTAGGGCGGGCGTCCTGACTTTC; CDR3 protein: CASTRSRAGVLTF
J gene: TRBJ2-1; V gene: TRBV6-6; D gene: TRBD2; clone size: few; CDR3 DNA: TGTGCCAGCAGTGTGGGACTAGTGTCGATCACTGAGCAGTTCTTC; CDR3 protein: CASSVGLVSITEQFF
J gene: TRBJ1-1; V gene: TRBV12-3/TRBV12-4; D gene: TRBD1; clone size: many; CDR3 DNA: TGTGCCAGCAGTTTGGTCCAGGGGGGTGCCACTGAAGCTTTCTTT; CDR3 protein: CASSLVQGGATEAFF
J gene: TRBJ1-2; V gene: TRBV28; D gene: -; clone size: many; CDR3 DNA: TGTGCCAGCAGTCTCGAACTATATGGCTACACCTTC; CDR3 protein: CASSLELYGYTF
J gene: TRBJ2-7; V gene: TRBV7-2; D gene: TRBD2; clone size: -; CDR3 DNA: TGTGCCAGCAGCTCGTCCAGCGGGAGGGAAGAGCAGTACTTC; CDR3 protein: CASSSSSGREEQYF
J gene: TRBJ2-1; V gene: TRBV27; D gene: -; clone size: -; CDR3 DNA: TGTGCCAGCAGCAAACAATCCTTACAGGCCCCCTCCTCCTACAATGAGCAGTTCTTC; CDR3 protein: CASSKQSLQAPSSYNEQFF
J gene: TRBJ2-1; V gene: TRBV7-9; D gene: TRBD1; clone size: -; CDR3 DNA: TGTGCCAGCACCAACGACAGGGAAGGGCGCTCCTACAATGAGCAGTTCTTC; CDR3 protein: CASTNDREGRSYNEQFF
J gene: TRBJ1-1; V gene: TRBV7-2; D gene: -; clone size: many; CDR3 DNA: TGTGCCAGCAGCCCCACCAGACGCACTGAAGCTTTCTTT; CDR3 protein: CASSPTRRTEAFF
J gene: TRBJ2-3; V gene: TRBV11-3; D gene: TRBD2; clone size: many; CDR3 DNA: TGTGCCAGCAGCTTAGGGAGACGCGGGCGGGAGGCCATAGATACGCAGTATTTT; CDR3 protein: CASSLGRRGREAIDTQYF
J gene: TRBJ2-1; V gene: TRBV3-1; D gene: TRBD2; clone size: many; CDR3 DNA: TGTGCCAGCAGACAAACTTCGAGCGGGACTAGCGGTCACAATGAGCAGTTCTTC; CDR3 protein: CASRQTSSGTSGHNEQFF
J gene: TRBJ2-4; V gene: TRBV7-9; D gene: TRBD1; clone size: few; CDR3 DNA: TGTGCCAGCAGCTTCGGGACAGGCCGAAAAAACATTCAGTACTTC; CDR3 protein: CASSFGTGRKNIQYF
J gene: TRBJ2-2; V gene: TRBV7-3; D gene: TRBD1; clone size: many; CDR3 DNA: TGTGCCAGCAGCCGGGACAGGACGGACACCGGGGAGCTGTTTTTT; CDR3 protein: CASSRDRTDTGELFF
J gene: TRBJ2-7; V gene: TRBV6-5; D gene: TRBD2; clone size: many; CDR3 DNA: TGTGCCAGCAGTCGCTCGGGGCTAGCGGGGACCTACGAGCAGTACTTC; CDR3 protein: CASSRSGLAGTYEQYF
J gene: TRBJ1-1; V gene: TRBV10-3; D gene: -; clone size: few; CDR3 DNA: TGTGCCATCAGTGAAGCCGGTTCCGGGGAAGCTTTCTTT; CDR3 protein: CAISEAGSGEAFF
J gene: TRBJ1-6; V gene: TRBV20-1; D gene: -; clone size: few; CDR3 DNA: TGCAGTGCTAGCCGGGGGGCAGGTGATTCACCCCTCCACTTT; CDR3 protein: CSASRGAGDSPLHF
J gene: TRBJ2-2; V gene: TRBV20-1; D gene: -; clone size: -; CDR3 DNA: TGCAGTGCCAGAGGCCCGCAAACGAACACCGGGGAGCTGTTTTTT; CDR3 protein: CSARGPQTNTGELFF
J gene: TRBJ2-4; V gene: TRBV18; D gene: -; clone size: many; CDR3 DNA: TGTGCCAGCTCACCCGGGAGTGCCAAAAACATTCAGTACTTC; CDR3 protein: CASSPGSAKNIQYF
J gene: TRBJ1-4; V gene: TRBV18; D gene: -; clone size: many; CDR3 DNA: TGTGCCAGCTCACCAGCAGGTAGCGAAAAACTGTTTTTT; CDR3 protein: CASSPAGSEKLFF
J gene: TRBJ1-2; V gene: TRBV20-1; D gene: -; clone size: many; CDR3 DNA: TGCAGTGCTTCAGACATGGATTTAGCTAACTATGGCTACACCTTC; CDR3 protein: CSASDMDLANYGYTF
J gene: TRBJ1-4; V gene: TRBV18; D gene: TRBD1; clone size: few; CDR3 DNA: TGTGCCAGCTCACCACCGACAGGGAATGAAAAACTGTTTTTT; CDR3 protein: CASSPPTGNEKLFF
J gene: TRBJ2-2; V gene: TRBV6-2/TRBV6-3; D gene: TRBD1; clone size: few; CDR3 DNA: TGTGCCAGCAGAGGGACAGGGAGGGCCGGGGAGCTGTTTTTT; CDR3 protein: CASRGTGRAGELFF
J gene: TRBJ2-3; V gene: TRBV4-2; D gene: TRBD2; clone size: -; CDR3 DNA: TGTGCCAGCAGCCAAGATCTCGGGACTAGCGGGGGACTCACAGATACGCAGTATTTT; CDR3 protein: CASSQDLGTSGGLTDTQYF
J gene: TRBJ2-6; V gene: TRBV28; D gene: TRBD1; clone size: many; CDR3 DNA: TGTGCCAGCAGTTCTCCGGGACAGGGGGCTGGGGCCAACGTCCTGACTTTC; CDR3 protein: CASSSPGQGAGANVLTF
J gene: TRBJ2-1; V gene: TRBV12-3/TRBV12-4; D gene: -; clone size: many; CDR3 DNA: TGTGCCAGCAGTCACACCCTCGGGCACTCCTACAATGAGCAGTTCTTC; CDR3 protein: CASSHTLGHSYNEQFF
J gene: TRBJ2-7; V gene: TRBV29-1; D gene: TRBD2; clone size: many; CDR3 DNA: TGCAGCGCCGGGGGGAGCAACTACGAGCAGTACTTC; CDR3 protein: CSAGGSNYEQYF
J gene: TRBJ2-5; V gene: TRBV9; D gene: TRBD2; clone size: -; CDR3 DNA: TGTGCCAGCAGCGTAGAAGCGGGAGGGCCAGAGACCCAGTACTTC; CDR3 protein: CASSVEAGGPETQYF
J gene: TRBJ2-7; V gene: TRBV19; D gene: TRBD1; clone size: many; CDR3 DNA: TGTGCCAGTAGTATAGCACAGGGGGCCCACGAGCAGTACTTC; CDR3 protein: CASSIAQGAHEQYF
J gene: TRBJ1-4; V gene: TRBV18; D gene: TRBD1; clone size: many; CDR3 DNA: TGTGCCAGCTCACCACCCGGGACAGTGAATGAAAAACTGTTTTTT; CDR3 protein: CASSPPGTVNEKLFF
J gene: TRBJ2-1; V gene: TRBV6-1; D gene: TRBD2; clone size: few; CDR3 DNA: TGTGCCAGCAGTGATCGAGGACTAGTTAGTAAAAATGAGCAGTTCTTC; CDR3 protein: CASSDRGLVSKNEQFF
J gene: TRBJ2-2; V gene: TRBV30; D gene: TRBD1; clone size: -; CDR3 DNA: TGTGCCTGGAGCCCCGGGACAGGGTACCGGGAGCTGTTTTTT; CDR3 protein: CAWSPGTGYRELFF
J gene: TRBJ2-5; V gene: TRBV6-2/TRBV6-3; D gene: TRBD1; clone size: many; CDR3 DNA: TGTGCCAGCAGACGACAGGGGATTCGGACCCAGTACTTC; CDR3 protein: CASRRQGIRTQYF
J gene: TRBJ2-1; V gene: TRBV7-8; D gene: -; clone size: few; CDR3 DNA: TGTGCCAGCAGCTTATCCCGGAATGAGCAGTTCTTC; CDR3 protein: CASSLSRNEQFF
J gene: TRBJ2-1; V gene: TRBV7-2; D gene: TRBD2; clone size: few; CDR3 DNA: TGTGCCAGCAGCCATGGGACTAGCCGCAATGAGCAGTTCTTC; CDR3 protein: CASSHGTSRNEQFF
J gene: TRBJ1-1; V gene: TRBV20-1; D gene: -; clone size: many; CDR3 DNA: TGCAGTGCTAGGTGGGGAAAGTACACTGAAGCTTTCTTT; CDR3 protein: CSARWGKYTEAFF
J gene: TRBJ2-1; V gene: TRBV7-6; D gene: TRBD2; clone size: few; CDR3 DNA: TGTGCCAGCAGCTTAGGCGGGAGGGCCTATGGTGAGCAGTTCTTC; CDR3 protein: CASSLGGRAYGEQFF
J gene: TRBJ2-1; V gene: TRBV9; D gene: TRBD2; clone size: few; CDR3 DNA: TGTGCCAGCAGCGTGTCCTCCGGGACTAGCGGAAAGTACAATGAGCAGTTCTTC; CDR3 protein: CASSVSSGTSGKYNEQFF
J gene: TRBJ2-3; V gene: TRBV4-2; D gene: TRBD1; clone size: many; CDR3 DNA: TGTGCCAGCAGCCCCCCCCGGGACAGGGGAGGGGATACGCAGTATTTT; CDR3 protein: CASSPPRDRGGDTQYF
J gene: TRBJ2-7; V gene: TRBV11-2; D gene: TRBD1; clone size: -; CDR3 DNA: TGTGCCAGCAGCCTTCGAGGGACAGGTAGCCACGAGCAGTACTTC; CDR3 protein: CASSLRGTGSHEQYF
J gene: TRBJ2-5; V gene: TRBV29-1; D gene: -; clone size: few; CDR3 DNA: TGCAGCGTTTCTCAGCCCTCCCAAGAGACCCAGTACTTC; CDR3 protein: CSVSQPSQETQYF
J gene: TRBJ2-5; V gene: TRBV11-1; D gene: -; clone size: -; CDR3 DNA: TGTGCCAGCAGCCGTCCCGGGAAGACCCAGTACTTC; CDR3 protein: CASSRPGKTQYF
J gene: TRBJ2-5; V gene: TRBV29-1; D gene: -; clone size: -; CDR3 DNA: TGCAGCCCCGTCCGTCTTACGGCCCAGTACTTC; CDR3 protein: CSPVRLTAQYF
J gene: TRBJ1-5; V gene: TRBV6-6; D gene: -; clone size: many; CDR3 DNA: TGTGCCCACAGCCGGGGTAGGGAGGTCAATCAGCCCCAGCATTTT; CDR3 protein: CAHSRGREVNQPQHF